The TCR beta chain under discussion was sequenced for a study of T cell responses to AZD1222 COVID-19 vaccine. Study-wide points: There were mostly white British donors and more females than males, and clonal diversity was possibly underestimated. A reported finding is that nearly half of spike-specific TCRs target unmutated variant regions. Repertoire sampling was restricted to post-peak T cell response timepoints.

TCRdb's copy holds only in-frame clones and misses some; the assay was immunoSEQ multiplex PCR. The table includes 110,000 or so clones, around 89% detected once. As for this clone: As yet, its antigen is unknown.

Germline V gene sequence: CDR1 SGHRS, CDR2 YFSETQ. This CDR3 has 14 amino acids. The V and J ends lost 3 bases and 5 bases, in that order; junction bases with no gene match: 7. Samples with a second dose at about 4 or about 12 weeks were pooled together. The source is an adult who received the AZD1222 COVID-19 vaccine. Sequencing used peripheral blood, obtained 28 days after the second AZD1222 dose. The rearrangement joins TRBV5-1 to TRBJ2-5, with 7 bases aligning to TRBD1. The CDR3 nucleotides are TGCGCCAGCAGCTCCGGACAGGTTGGGGAGACCCAGTACTTC. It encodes CASSSGQVGETQYF.